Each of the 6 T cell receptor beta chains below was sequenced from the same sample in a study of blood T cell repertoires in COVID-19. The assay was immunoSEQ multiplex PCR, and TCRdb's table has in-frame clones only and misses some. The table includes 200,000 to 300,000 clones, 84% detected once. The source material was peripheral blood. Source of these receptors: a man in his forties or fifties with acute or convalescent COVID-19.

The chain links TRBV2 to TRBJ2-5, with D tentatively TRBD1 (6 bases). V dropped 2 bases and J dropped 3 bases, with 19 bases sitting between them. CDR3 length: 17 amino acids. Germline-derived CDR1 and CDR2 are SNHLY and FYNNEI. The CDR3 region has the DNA TGTGCCAGCAGTGAAAATACTGGGACACCACAAGAAGAGACCCAGTACTTC. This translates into CASSENTGTPQEETQYF.

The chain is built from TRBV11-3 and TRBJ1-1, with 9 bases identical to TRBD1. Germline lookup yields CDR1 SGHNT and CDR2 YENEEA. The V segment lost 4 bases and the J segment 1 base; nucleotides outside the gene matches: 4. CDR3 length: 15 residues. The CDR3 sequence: CASSSPGQGNTEAFF. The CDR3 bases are TGTGCCAGCAGCTCCCCGGGACAGGGGAACACTGAAGCTTTCTTT. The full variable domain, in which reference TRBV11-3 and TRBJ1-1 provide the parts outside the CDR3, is EAGVVQSPRYKIIEKKQPVAFWCNPISGHNTLYWYLQNLGQGPELLIRYENEEAVDDSQLPKDRFSAERLKGVDSTLKIQPAELGDSAVYLCASSSPGQGNTEAFFGQGTRLTVV.

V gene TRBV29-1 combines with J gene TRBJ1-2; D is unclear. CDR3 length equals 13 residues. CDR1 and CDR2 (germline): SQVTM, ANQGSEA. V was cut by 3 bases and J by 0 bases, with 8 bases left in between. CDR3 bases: TGCAGCGTTGATACAGATGCTAACTATGGCTACACCTTC. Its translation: CSVDTDANYGYTF.

The CDR3 region is CASSPPRSSGPYGYEQYF. CDR3 coding DNA: TGTGCCAGCAGCCCTCCTAGAAGTAGCGGGCCATACGGCTACGAGCAGTACTTC. The chain is built from TRBV11-3 and TRBJ2-7, with 7 bases identical to TRBD2. Trimming took 5 bases from V and 3 from J; bases not matched to a gene: 19. Germline lookup yields CDR1 SGHNT and CDR2 YENEEA. This CDR3 comprises 18 residues.

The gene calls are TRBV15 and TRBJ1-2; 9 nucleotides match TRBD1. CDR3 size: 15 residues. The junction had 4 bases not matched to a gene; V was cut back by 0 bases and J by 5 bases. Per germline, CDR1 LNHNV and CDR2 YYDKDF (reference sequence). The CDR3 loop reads CATSRDRQGEYGYTF. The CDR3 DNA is TGTGCCACCAGCAGAGATCGACAGGGGGAGTATGGCTACACCTTC.

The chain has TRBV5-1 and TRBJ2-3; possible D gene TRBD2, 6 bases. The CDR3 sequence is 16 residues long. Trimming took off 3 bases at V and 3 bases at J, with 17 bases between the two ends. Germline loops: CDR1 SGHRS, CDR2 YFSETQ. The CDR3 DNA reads TGCGCCAGCAGCTCCCTAGGAGGGTCTCGGACAGATACGCAGTATTTT. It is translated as CASSSLGGSRTDTQYF. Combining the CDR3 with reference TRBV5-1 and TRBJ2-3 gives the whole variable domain KAGVTQTPRYLIKTRGQQVTLSCSPISGHRSVSWYQQTPGQGLQFLFEYFSETQRNKGNFPGRFSGRQFSNSRSEMNVSTLELGDSALYLCASSSLGGSRTDTQYFGPGTRLTVL.